This passage covers 14 T cell receptor beta chains from one sample sequenced in a study of blood T cell repertoires in COVID-19. Sequenced by immunoSEQ multiplex PCR; TCRdb stores in-frame clones only, minus some. The sample holds more than 120,000 clones; under 90% are singletons and the top ten take roughly 3.7%. The sequencing sample was made of PBMCs or T cells enriched from blood (not recorded which). These receptors all come from a man between 45 and 60 years old in a cohort exposed to, infected with or recovered from COVID-19 (not recorded which).

The chain couples TRBV9 to TRBJ1-3, with 7 bases fitting TRBD1. CDR1 is SGDLS, CDR2 YYNGEE, per germline. This CDR3 is built from 18 residues. V lost 4 bases, J lost 1 base, and 14 bases stayed unmatched. CDR3 DNA sequence: TGTGCCAGCAGCCCTACCAGGGGGTTAACTTGGTCTGGAAACACCATATATTTT. This encodes CASSPTRGLTWSGNTIYF.

This sequence joins TRBV30 and TRBJ2-1; the match to TRBD1 covers 7 bases. J lost 10 bases, V lost 5 bases, and 11 bases had no gene match. The CDR3 loop spans 13 amino acids. Germline CDR1 GTSNPN, CDR2 SVGIG (reference sequence). The DNA of the CDR3 is TGTGCCTGGGATTCAACAGGGGACCGAGAGCAGTTCTTC. Its protein product is CAWDSTGDREQFF.

The chain combines TRBV7-2 with TRBJ2-5, with no clear D. This CDR3 is 15 amino acids long. Trimming pared 0 bases from V and 2 bases from J, leaving 10 bases between. Germline CDR1 SGHTA, CDR2 FQGNSA. The CDR3: CASSLALPRQETQYF. For the CDR3, the DNA is TGTGCCAGCAGCTTAGCGCTCCCGCGACAAGAGACCCAGTACTTC.

This clone turned up a few times. The rearrangement uses TRBV5-1 and TRBJ2-3; 8 bases agree with TRBD2. The CDR3 is 14 residues long. V lost 5 bases, J lost 0 bases, and 2 bases stayed unmatched. Germline-derived CDR1 and CDR2 are SGHRS and YFSETQ. The CDR3 spells CASRVAGSTDTQYF. CDR3 DNA sequence: TGCGCCAGCAGGGTAGCGGGAAGCACAGATACGCAGTATTTT. Full variable domain (missing parts from reference TRBV5-1 and TRBJ2-3): KAGVTQTPRYLIKTRGQQVTLSCSPISGHRSVSWYQQTPGQGLQFLFEYFSETQRNKGNFPGRFSGRQFSNSRSEMNVSTLELGDSALYLCASRVAGSTDTQYFGPGTRLTVL.

This clone was counted a few times. The chain combines TRBV5-4 with TRBJ1-6; 7 nucleotides agree with TRBD1. J lost 4 bases, V lost 5 bases, and 6 bases had no gene match. This CDR3 contains 15 residues. CDR1 is SGHNT and CDR2 is YYREEE in the germline V gene (reference sequence). The CDR3 sequence: CASSLQGTYNSPLHF. CDR3 bases: TGTGCCAGCAGTCTACAGGGGACGTATAATTCACCCCTCCACTTT.

This chain links TRBV18 with TRBJ1-1; D possibly corresponds to TRBD1 (6 bases). Germline V gene lookup returns CDR1 KGHSH and CDR2 LQKENI. Trimming left V 3 bases short and J 4 bases short, with 9 bases between. This CDR3 is 13 amino acids long. The CDR3 sequence: CASSPGTSTEAFF. The DNA of the CDR3 is TGTGCCAGCTCACCCGGGACAAGCACTGAAGCTTTCTTT.

The genes are TRBV6-5 and TRBJ1-5, with D possibly TRBD1 on 6 matching bases. This CDR3 contains 14 residues. The germline V gene has CDR1 MNHEY and CDR2 SVGAGI. The germline V and J ends were trimmed by 8 bases and 3 bases, with 14 bases remaining between them. This chain's CDR3 is CASAEGGNNQPQHF. For the CDR3, the DNA is TGTGCCAGCGCGGAGGGGGGGAACAATCAGCCCCAGCATTTT.

This sequence joins TRBV6-2 or TRBV6-3 and TRBJ1-4, with D perhaps matching TRBD1 (5 bases). CDR1 is MNHEY, CDR2 SVGEGT, per germline. V shed 6 bases and J shed 0 bases, with 17 bases lying between them. The CDR3 consists of 17 residues. As DNA, the CDR3 is TGTGCCAGCAGCACCCAGGGTCTGGCAGCAACTAATGAAAAACTGTTTTTT. Amino acid sequence: CASSTQGLAATNEKLFF.

This chain connects TRBV19 to TRBJ1-5; a possible D gene is TRBD1 (6 bases). Germline V lookup: CDR1 LNHDA, CDR2 SQIVND (reference sequence). Trimming took 7 bases from V and 1 from J, leaving 8 bases between them. The CDR3 runs to 13 residues. The CDR3 DNA follows: TGTGCCAGTATGGGGGCGAGCAATCAGCCCCAGCATTTT. Translated, it gives CASMGASNQPQHF. The whole variable domain, filled in from reference TRBV19 and TRBJ1-5, reads DGGITQSPKYLFRKEGQNVTLSCEQNLNHDAMYWYRQDPGQGLRLIYYSQIVNDFQKGDIAEGYSVSREKKESFPLTVTSAQKNPTAFYLCASMGASNQPQHFGDGTRLSIL.

This chain joins TRBV11-2 and TRBJ2-5; the match to TRBD2 covers 12 bases. The junction had 7 bases not matched to a gene; V was cut back by 4 bases and J by 4 bases. This CDR3 is built from 16 residues. Looked up from germline, CDR1 is SGHAT and CDR2 is FQNNGV. The CDR3 nucleotides are TGTGCCAGCAGCTCAGATGGGGGACTAGCGGGAGAGACCCAGTACTTC. Its protein is CASSSDGGLAGETQYF.

The chain has TRBV2 and TRBJ1-2; no reliable D call. CDR1 SNHLY and CDR2 FYNNEI come from the germline V gene. The CDR3 spans 14 residues. Trimming removed 4 bases at V and 3 bases at J, with 12 bases between. This CDR3 reads CASSGMETDYGYTF. The DNA for the CDR3 is TGTGCCAGCAGTGGTATGGAGACTGACTATGGCTACACCTTC.

J is TRBJ2-2 and V is TRBV27, with D possibly TRBD2 on 6 matching bases. CDR3 length: 18 amino acids. Germline assignment: CDR1 MNHEY and CDR2 SMNVEV (reference sequence). V lost 5 bases to trimming and J lost 5 bases, with 24 bases between them. CDR3 nucleotide sequence: TGTGCCAGCAGTCCACGTGGGTCGGGAGTGAGAAAAACCGGGGAGCTGTTTTTT. Protein sequence: CASSPRGSGVRKTGELFF.

The chain is built from TRBV24-1 and TRBJ2-1; TRBD1 matches 9 bases. Trimming removed 9 bases from V and 8 bases from J; junction bases left unmatched: 4. This CDR3 is built from 12 residues. Germline V gives CDR1 KGHDR, CDR2 SFDVKD. Written as DNA, the CDR3 is TGTGCCACCGGGACAGGGCTACATGAGCAGTTCTTC. It yields the protein CATGTGLHEQFF.

CDR3 nucleotide sequence: TGTGCCAGCAGCTTATGGGGCGGGGGCGAGACCCAGTACTTC. The encoded protein is CASSLWGGGETQYF. The rearrangement links TRBV7-9 to TRBJ2-5; D possibly corresponds to TRBD2 (7 bases). The CDR3 sequence is 14 residues long. Per germline, CDR1 SEHNR and CDR2 FQNEAQ (reference sequence). V was clipped by 2 bases and J by 5 bases, with 12 bases between them.